Shown below are 6 T cell receptor beta chains from a single sample sequenced in a study of T cell clonality in common variable immunodeficiency (dated by TCRdb to 2013 to 2016). Antigens of these TCRs are unknown. Library preparation employed the immunoSEQ multiplex PCR assay. Imported from immuneACCESS, the table was reduced by TCRdb to in-frame sequences with V and J called. These copies leave out some clones; in studies compared against another copy, an unresolved V gene accounts for under half, and the cause of the remainder is not known. In this sample, tens of thousands of clones appear, none counted once only. Roughly 27% of the sample comes from the top ten. What the study reported, not specific to this receptor: Fewer deletions and N-nucleotide insertions were reportedly observed in CVID TCRbeta sequences, and highly modified clones with 13 or more V deletions were reportedly absent from CVID TCRbeta sequences.

The specimen was peripheral blood mononuclear cells. The receptors come from a human donor with common variable immunodeficiency.

This clone was recorded at least ten times. The CDR3 extends 3 residues past the end of the read, so its final part is completed from the germline J gene. This chain links TRBV2 with TRBJ1-1; TRBD1 might be the D (5 bases). V was trimmed by 8 bases and J by 5 bases, leaving 21 bases between them. The length of the CDR3 is 15 residues. Germline CDR1 is SNHLY and CDR2 is FYNNEI. The CDR3 sequence: CASRREDGKGTEAFF. Incomplete CDR3 DNA: TGTGCCAGCCGGAGGGAGGACGGGAAGGGGACTGAA.

In its sample, this clone was seen a few times. The CDR3 end lies 3 residues beyond the end of the read and is filled in from the germline J gene. The chain links TRBV7-6 to TRBJ2-5; the match to TRBD1 covers 10 bases. The CDR3 contains 15 residues. J lost 4 bases, V lost 5 bases, and 7 bases had no gene match. Germline-derived CDR1 and CDR2 are SGHVS and FNYEAQ. The CDR3 here is CASSPGQGNGETQYF. The sequenced part of the CDR3 DNA is TGTGCCAGCAGCCCGGGACAGGGGAACGGAGAGACC. The full variable domain, completed using reference TRBV7-6 and TRBJ2-5, is GAGVSQSPRYKVTKRGQDVALRCDPISGHVSLYWYRQALGQGPEFLTYFNYEAQQDKSGLPNDRFSAERPEGSISTLTIQRTEQRDSAMYRCASSPGQGNGETQYFGPGTRLLVL.

Of note for this clone: The CDR3 goes on 3 residues after the read ends, and that part is filled in from the germline J gene. The V call is TRBV7-2, the J call TRBJ1-1; D not resolved. The CDR3 spans 13 residues. Trimming cost V 5 bases and J 4 bases, with 11 bases left between them. Germline V gives CDR1 SGHTA, CDR2 FQGNSA. CDR3 bases read: TGTGCCAGCAGCCTGGGCTGGAGCACTGAA. Translated: CASSLGWSTE. The CDR3 reads in full as CASSLGWSTEAFF. The full variable domain, rest sourced from reference TRBV7-2 and TRBJ1-1, is GAGVSQSPSNKVTEKGKDVELRCDPISGHTALYWYRQSLGQGLEFLIYFQGNSAPDKSGLPSDRFSAERTGGSVSTLTIQRTQQEDSAVYLCASSLGWSTEAFFGQGTRLTVV.

In regard to this clone: Sequencing ends 3 residues short of the CDR3 end; the germline J gene provides the rest. The rearrangement links TRBV7-6 to TRBJ2-3; tentative D call: TRBD2 (6 bases). The CDR3 contains 15 residues. V was clipped by 1 base and J by 2 bases, with 10 bases between them. CDR1 is SGHVS, CDR2 FNYEAQ, per germline. CDR3 sequence reads: CASSLGGLSTDTQYF. The covered CDR3 bases are TGTGCCAGCAGCTTAGGGGGACTGTCCACAGATACG.

Within the sample, this clone is large. The read stops 3 residues short of the end of the CDR3; the missing end is completed from the germline J gene. V usage is TRBV29-1 and J usage is TRBJ2-3; 11 bases are shared with TRBD2. This CDR3 spans 16 amino acids. Germline trimming cut 4 bases from V and 3 bases from J; bases unmatched to any gene: 9. CDR1 and CDR2 (germline): SQVTM, ANQGSEA. The CDR3 DNA, read in part, is TGCAGCGTTGTAAGTAGCGGGGGGGCCCGAACAGATACG. Its translation is CSVVSSGGARTDT. The full CDR3 reads CSVVSSGGARTDTQYF.

This clone has just a few counts. Coverage ceases 3 residues before the CDR3 finishes, and the germline J gene fills in the end. V usage is TRBV2 and J usage is TRBJ2-5; D gene unclear. Germline V gene data show CDR1 as SNHLY and CDR2 as FYNNEI. V shed 2 bases and J shed 7 bases, with 11 bases lying between them. The CDR3 runs 13 residues. CDR3 loop: CASSERPAGTQYF. Partial CDR3 DNA: TGTGCCAGCAGTGAACGCCCAGCAGGGACC.